This T cell receptor beta chain was documented in a study of shared clonotypes between healthy human individuals. To note about this clone: Its antigen is undetermined.

Findings of the study overall: The study found about 5% of naive CD4 clonotypes shared across several donors.

Trimming pared 0 bases from V and 5 bases from J, leaving 5 bases between. The CDR3 runs to 12 residues. CDR1 is SGHTA and CDR2 is FQGNSA in the germline V gene. Each replicate PCR on the sorted subsets used approximately 180 ng DNA (approximately 33,000 T cell genomes). Only in-frame clones appear in the TCRdb table, and some are missing; sequencing was by immunoSEQ multiplex PCR. The sample has some 1,600,000 clones, approximately 98% seen once. The TCR sequence derives from a young man in good health. The specimen was naive CD4+ T cells sorted from blood. Subset noted: CD45RA+ positively selected. The chain has TRBV7-2 and TRBJ2-7; no definite D call. CDR3 protein: CASSLARHEQYF. The CDR3 DNA reads as TGTGCCAGCAGCTTAGCAAGGCACGAGCAGTACTTC. Based on the CDR3 plus reference TRBV7-2 and TRBJ2-7, the full variable domain is GAGVSQSPSNKVTEKGKDVELRCDPISGHTALYWYRQSLGQGLEFLIYFQGNSAPDKSGLPSDRFSAERTGGSVSTLTIQRTQQEDSAVYLCASSLARHEQYFGPGTRLTVT.